One sample yielded the 6 T cell receptor beta chains listed below, sequenced in a study of blood T cell repertoires in COVID-19. Assay used: immunoSEQ multiplex PCR; TCRdb lists only in-frame clones, some missing. The repertoire holds 55,000 to 75,000 clones, over 65% seen once, with less than 40% in the top ten. The sample taken for sequencing was peripheral blood. All receptors derive from a woman between 65 and 79 years old with acute or convalescent COVID-19.

The CDR3 sequence: CASSIFRTGGNTEAFF. As DNA, the CDR3 is TGTGCCAGTAGTATTTTCCGGACAGGGGGGAACACTGAAGCTTTCTTT. The chain links TRBV19 to TRBJ1-1; 10 nucleotides agree with TRBD1. The CDR3 extends over 16 amino acids. Germline assignment: CDR1 LNHDA and CDR2 SQIVND (reference sequence). The J segment lost 1 base and the V segment lost 3 bases, leaving 5 bases of the junction unmatched.

This chain links TRBV11-2 with TRBJ2-7; D may be TRBD2 (6 bases). Germline lookup yields CDR1 SGHAT and CDR2 FQNNGV. The CDR3 length is 14 residues. Trimming took off 5 bases at V and 4 bases at J, with 15 bases between the two ends. CDR3 region: CASSQTTAGYEQYF. CDR3 bases: TGTGCCAGCAGCCAGACTACCGCGGGATACGAGCAGTACTTC.

On this clone: This CDR3 is missing its conserved last phenylalanine or tryptophan, likely due to a read error. It is unclear where the CDR3 begins or ends on the DNA, so no DNA is shown, and the CDR3 is as TCRdb lists it. The chain joins TRBV20-1 to TRBJ1-4. Germline CDR1 and CDR2: DFQATT and SNEGSKA (reference sequence). Inclusive of both ends, the CDR3 amounts to 8 amino acids. The CDR3 is CSAGSGYI.

Only a few counts were recorded for this clone. This chain uses TRBV9 with TRBJ2-7, with 10 bases identical to TRBD2. CDR1 SGDLS and CDR2 YYNGEE come from the germline V gene. The junction had 2 bases not matched to a gene; V was cut back by 4 bases and J by 1 base. The CDR3 loop spans 14 amino acids. CDR3 nucleotide sequence: TGTGCCAGCAGCACGACTAGCGGGTCCTACGAGCAGTACTTC. It specifies CASSTTSGSYEQYF. The full variable domain, with the rest looked up from reference TRBV9 and TRBJ2-7, is DSGVTQTPKHLITATGQRVTLRCSPRSGDLSVYWYQQSLDQGLQFLIQYYNGEERAKGNILERFSAQQFPDLHSELNLSSLELGDSALYFCASSTTSGSYEQYFGPGTRLTVT.

For this clone: Other DNA sequences of this sample code for an identical CDR3. V gene TRBV27 combines with J gene TRBJ1-4; D not certain. The germline gives CDR1 MNHEY, CDR2 SMNVEV (reference sequence). The CDR3 totals 13 residues. V dropped 0 bases and J dropped 8 bases, with 7 bases sitting between them. The DNA for the CDR3 is TGTGCCAGCAGTTTATCCGGGAGGGAAAAACTGTTTTTT. This gives the protein CASSLSGREKLFF.

V and J are TRBV28 and TRBJ1-2, with unresolved D. The germline CDR1 and CDR2 sequences are MDHEN and SYDVKM. The CDR3 has 11 residues. Trimming pared 8 bases from V and 5 bases from J, leaving 9 bases between. The CDR3 region is CASGGFYGYTF. CDR3 coding DNA: TGTGCCAGCGGAGGGTTTTATGGCTACACCTTC.